This T cell receptor (beta chain) comes out of a study of patients and donors after allogeneic stem cell transplantation. TCRdb reprocessed the RT-PCR reads with MiXCR, giving one entry per CDR3 protein. The profile shows over 5,500 distinct CDR3 sequences, roughly 13% of them singletons. The CDR3 is made up of 16 amino acids. J was trimmed by 6 bases and V by 0 bases; bases with no gene match: 3. Germline V gene data show CDR1 as SGHTA and CDR2 as FQGNSA. This TCR was sampled from a human donor who was either an allogeneic HSCT recipient or a stem cell or donor lymphocyte infusion donor (not recorded which). It is not recorded whose cells these are; they may come from a transplant donor. The sequenced material came from blood, either unsorted or a sorted T cell fraction (not recorded which). V and J are TRBV7-2 and TRBJ2-1; 12 bases are a match to TRBD1. The CDR3 nucleotides read TGTGCCAGCAGCTTAGCAGGGGACAGGGGGCTCAATGAGCAGTTCTTC. Translation: CASSLAGDRGLNEQFF.